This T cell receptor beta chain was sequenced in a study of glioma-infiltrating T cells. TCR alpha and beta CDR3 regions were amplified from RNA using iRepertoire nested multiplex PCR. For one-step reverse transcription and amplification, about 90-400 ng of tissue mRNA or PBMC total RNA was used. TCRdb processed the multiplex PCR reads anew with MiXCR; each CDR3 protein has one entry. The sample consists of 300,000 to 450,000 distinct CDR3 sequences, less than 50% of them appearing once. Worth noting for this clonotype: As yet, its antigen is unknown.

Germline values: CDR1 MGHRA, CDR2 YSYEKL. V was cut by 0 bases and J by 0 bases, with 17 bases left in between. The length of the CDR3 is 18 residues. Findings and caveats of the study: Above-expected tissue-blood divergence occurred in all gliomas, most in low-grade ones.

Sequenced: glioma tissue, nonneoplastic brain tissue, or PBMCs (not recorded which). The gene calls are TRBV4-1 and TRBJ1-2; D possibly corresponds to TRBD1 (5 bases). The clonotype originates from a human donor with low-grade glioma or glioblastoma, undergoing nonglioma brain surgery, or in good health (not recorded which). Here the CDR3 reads CASSQEWRGRLSNYGYTF. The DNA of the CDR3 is TGCGCCAGCAGCCAAGAGTGGAGGGGCCGACTATCTAACTATGGCTACACCTTC.